Below, 13 T cell receptor beta chains from the same sample are listed, as sequenced in a study of CD8 T cells in Susac syndrome. cDNA came from about 0.51 to 1 ug RNA primed by random hexamers. TCRdb re-called the immunoSEQ multiplex PCR reads with MiXCR, one entry per CDR3 protein. The profile shows under 200,000 distinct CDR3 sequences, around 90% of them singletons. The source material was CD4+ T cells from PBMCs. These receptors originate from a human donor with Susac syndrome.

The chain has TRBV28 and TRBJ1-6, with 7 positions matching TRBD1. J gave up 5 bases and V 3 bases, and 4 bases lay outside the gene matches. Germline values: CDR1 MDHEN, CDR2 SYDVKM. This CDR3 has 15 residues. The CDR3 loop is CASSFRDSDNSPLHF. In DNA, the CDR3 is TGTGCCAGCAGTTTTAGGGACAGCGATAATTCACCCCTCCACTTT.

The CDR3 reads CASSLRTAYEQYF. CDR3 sequence (DNA): TGTGCCAGCTCCCTTCGGACTGCCTACGAGCAGTACTTC. The chain links TRBV18 to TRBJ2-7; tentatively, D is TRBD2 (5 bases). Germline CDR1 is KGHSH and CDR2 is LQKENI. The V end lost 6 bases, the J end lost 2 bases, and 11 bases lay between the germline ends. This CDR3 region has 13 residues.

The chain uses TRBV20-1 and TRBJ1-6, with 9 bases identical to TRBD1. V was pared by 4 bases and J by 10 bases, with 11 bases of the junction left unmatched. CDR1 is DFQATT, CDR2 SNEGSKA, per germline (reference sequence). The CDR3 length is 15 residues. Here the CDR3 DNA reads TGCAGTGCTAAGACAGGGGGAACTATGAGCTCACCCCTCCACTTT. Translated: CSAKTGGTMSSPLHF.

The chain has TRBV12-3 or TRBV12-4 and TRBJ2-2; 8 bases fit TRBD2. This CDR3 contains 13 residues. Unmatched junction bases numbered 3, after V lost 6 bases and J lost 6 bases. DNA of the CDR3: TGTGCCAGCAGAAGCGGGGGCCCCGGGGAGCTGTTTTTT. Its translation: CASRSGGPGELFF.

The chain uses TRBV5-8 and TRBJ2-3; D gene unclear. Between the trimmed V and J ends, which lost 3 bases and 6 bases, there was a span of 11 bases. Germline-derived CDR1 and CDR2 are SGHTS and YDEGEE. The CDR3 is 13 amino acids. CDR3 DNA sequence: TGTGCCAGCAGCTCGGGCCTAGAGGATACGCAGTATTTT. This translates into CASSSGLEDTQYF.

The gene calls are TRBV5-1 and TRBJ1-3; 7 bases line up with TRBD1. After removal of 2 bases from V and 0 bases from J, the junction contained 8 bases not matched to a gene. Germline lookup yields CDR1 SGHRS and CDR2 YFSETQ. This CDR3 spans 17 amino acids. DNA for the CDR3: TGCGCCAGCAGCTTACCGACAGGGATCAGCTCTGGAAACACCATATATTTT. Residues: CASSLPTGISSGNTIYF. The full variable domain, its missing parts supplied by reference TRBV5-1 and TRBJ1-3, is KAGVTQTPRYLIKTRGQQVTLSCSPISGHRSVSWYQQTPGQGLQFLFEYFSETQRNKGNFPGRFSGRQFSNSRSEMNVSTLELGDSALYLCASSLPTGISSGNTIYFGEGSWLTVV.

The V gene is TRBV20-1, the J gene TRBJ2-1, with 7 bases fitting TRBD2. Germline-derived CDR1 and CDR2 are DFQATT and SNEGSKA (reference sequence). V was pared by 2 bases and J by 7 bases, with 8 bases of the junction left unmatched. There are 14 residues in the CDR3. The CDR3 DNA reads as TGCAGTGCTAGATCTCCTGCGGGGGTTAATGAGCAGTTCTTC. Its translation is CSARSPAGVNEQFF.

The chain recombines TRBV4-1 with TRBJ2-7, with a weak D call TRBD1 (5 bases). The CDR3 runs to 14 residues. Trimming took 0 bases from V and 4 from J, leaving 10 bases between them. The germline CDR1 and CDR2 sequences are MGHRA and YSYEKL. Written as DNA, the CDR3 is TGCGCCAGCAGCCAAGAAATAGGGGTTTACGAGCAGTACTTC. It is translated as CASSQEIGVYEQYF.

The V call is TRBV12-3 or TRBV12-4, the J call TRBJ2-1; D is undetermined. This CDR3 has 16 amino acids. V lost 5 bases, J lost 0 bases, and 14 bases lay in between. CDR3 DNA: TGTGCCAGCAGTCTCGATTTGCTGAGCTCCTACAATGAGCAGTTCTTC. This encodes CASSLDLLSSYNEQFF.

V is TRBV5-1 and J is TRBJ2-7; 12 bases map to TRBD2. The CDR3 is 16 amino acids. Trimming at V came to 1 base and at J to 6 bases, leaving 8 bases not matched to a gene. Germline V lookup: CDR1 SGHRS, CDR2 YFSETQ. The CDR3 bases are TGCGCCAGCAGCTTGAACCCGACTAGCGGGAGAGGCGAGCAGTACTTC. Its translation is CASSLNPTSGRGEQYF.

The chain carries TRBV6-6 and TRBJ2-7; the D is unclear. Trimming shortened V by 6 bases and J by 5 bases, and 5 bases separated the two germline ends. Germline CDR1 reads MNHNY; CDR2 reads SVGAGI (reference sequence). CDR3 length equals 10 residues. The CDR3 nucleotides read TGTGCCAGCAGAGGTGACGAGCAGTACTTC. Protein product: CASRGDEQYF.

This clonotype was seen once. The J gene is TRBJ2-1, the V gene TRBV27; TRBD2 agrees at 9 bases. Germline lookup yields CDR1 MNHEY and CDR2 SMNVEV (reference sequence). Trimming cost V 8 bases and J 4 bases; bases outside gene matches: 15. The CDR3 loop spans 17 amino acids. The CDR3: CASRTHQGLASYNEQFF. CDR3 DNA: TGTGCCAGCCGAACCCATCAGGGACTAGCTTCGTACAATGAGCAGTTCTTC.

This clonotype was seen just once. V and J are TRBV11-2 and TRBJ2-1; D might be TRBD2 (6 bases). Germline assignment: CDR1 SGHAT and CDR2 FQNNGV. This CDR3 is 14 amino acids long. V was shortened by 1 base and J by 6 bases, with 10 bases between the two germline ends. The CDR3 region is CASSLVWGVNEQFF. DNA for the CDR3: TGTGCCAGCAGCTTAGTGTGGGGGGTCAATGAGCAGTTCTTC.